The 30 T cell receptor beta chains below all came from one sample that was sequenced in a study of blood T cell repertoires in COVID-19. Generated by immunoSEQ multiplex PCR, the TCRdb table keeps only in-frame clones and is missing some. The profile shows 150,000 to 200,000 clones, 80% of them singletons. The specimen was peripheral blood. The receptor set was obtained from a man between 65 and 85 years old with active or convalescent COVID-19.

This sequence joins TRBV7-3 and TRBJ1-2; D uncertain. The CDR3 length is 15 residues. From germline, CDR1 is SGHTA and CDR2 FQGTGA. The V end was cut by 0 bases, the J end by 4 bases, with 12 bases between. The CDR3 reads CASSLTYGSGYGYTF. Here the CDR3 DNA reads TGTGCCAGCAGCTTAACGTACGGGTCGGGCTATGGCTACACCTTC.

This clone has a single count. The V call is TRBV7-9, the J call TRBJ1-1, with 11 bases that match TRBD1. Germline CDR1 and CDR2: SEHNR and FQNEAQ (reference sequence). This CDR3 region has 15 residues. J lost 5 bases, V lost 7 bases, and 9 bases had no gene match. CDR3 sequence: CASIEQGQGETEAFF. The CDR3 DNA is TGTGCCAGCATCGAACAGGGACAGGGGGAGACTGAAGCTTTCTTT.

This chain uses TRBV7-2 with TRBJ2-5; D call uncertain. Germline V gives CDR1 SGHTA, CDR2 FQGNSA. This CDR3 is built from 12 residues. Trimming pared 5 bases from V and 5 bases from J, leaving 9 bases between. As DNA, the CDR3 is TGTGCCAGCAGCCCGAACTTTGAGACCCAGTACTTC. Its translation is CASSPNFETQYF.

V is TRBV4-1 and J is TRBJ2-3; the D gene is possibly TRBD2 (7 bases). Trimming took 4 bases from V and 1 from J, leaving 21 bases between them. Germline V lookup: CDR1 MGHRA, CDR2 YSYEKL. This CDR3 region has 18 residues. The CDR3 DNA is TGCGCCAGCAGCCTCGGGAGAGGCGGGGGCGGCGGCACAGATACGCAGTATTTT. Translating gives CASSLGRGGGGGTDTQYF.

This clone was seen more than once but under ten times. The chain is built from TRBV10-1 and TRBJ2-1; 9 nucleotides agree with TRBD1. This CDR3 has 13 amino acids. With 4 bases clipped from V and 12 bases from J, the junction kept 7 bases outside the gene matches. Germline V gene lookup returns CDR1 WNHNN and CDR2 SYGVQD (reference sequence). CDR3 region: CASSGGQGAGQFF. In DNA, the CDR3 is TGCGCCAGCAGTGGGGGACAGGGCGCCGGGCAGTTCTTC.

The chain carries TRBV5-5 and TRBJ2-5; 11 bases agree with TRBD2. The CDR3 runs 14 residues. Looked up from germline, CDR1 is SGHKS and CDR2 is YYEKEE (reference sequence). V gave up 0 bases and J gave up 13 bases; unmatched junction bases: 8. Here the CDR3 reads CASSLGTSGSNGYF. In DNA form, the CDR3 reads TGTGCCAGCAGCTTGGGGACTAGCGGGTCCAATGGGTACTTC.

This clone was detected only once. The chain recombines TRBV5-1 with TRBJ1-2; D not certain. The CDR3 sequence is 14 residues long. CDR1 is SGHRS and CDR2 is YFSETQ in the germline V gene. The germline V and J ends were trimmed by 0 bases and 9 bases, with 15 bases remaining between them. The CDR3 reads CASSLGYDIGSYTF. In DNA form, the CDR3 reads TGCGCCAGCAGCTTGGGATACGATATCGGGAGCTACACCTTC.

V usage is TRBV2 and J usage is TRBJ2-6, with D perhaps TRBD1 (6 bases). Per the germline V gene, CDR1 is SNHLY and CDR2 is FYNNEI. The germline V and J ends were trimmed by 9 bases and 2 bases, with 17 bases remaining between them. The CDR3 runs to 16 residues. The CDR3 DNA reads TGTGCCAGTCGGACTGAGGGGGTAGCTGGGGCCAACGTCCTGACTTTC. This codes for CASRTEGVAGANVLTF.

This clone was observed a few times. The chain recombines TRBV15 with TRBJ1-2; the D is unclear. The CDR3 has 18 residues. Germline CDR1 is LNHNV and CDR2 is YYDKDF (reference sequence). The V gene lost 0 bases and the J gene lost 7 bases, with 24 bases spanning the gap. The CDR3 protein is CATSRDQSLVQIVGGYTF. The CDR3, as DNA: TGTGCCACCAGCAGAGATCAATCTCTTGTACAGATAGTAGGTGGCTACACCTTC.

The chain is built from TRBV12-3 or TRBV12-4 and TRBJ1-6, with unresolved D. The CDR3 sequence is 13 residues long. Trimming removed 6 bases at V and 9 bases at J, with 12 bases between. DNA of the CDR3: TGTGCCAGCAGCAACCGTCACAGTTCACCCCTCCACTTT. Translation gives CASSNRHSSPLHF.

The chain joins TRBV9 to TRBJ2-3; 9 nucleotides match TRBD1. The CDR3 spans 15 residues. V dropped 6 bases and J dropped 0; count of bases not matched to a gene: 5. Per the germline V gene, CDR1 is SGDLS and CDR2 is YYNGEE. This chain's CDR3 is CASNGDRVSTDTQYF. The CDR3 coding sequence is TGTGCCAGCAACGGGGACAGGGTTAGCACAGATACGCAGTATTTT.

The chain links TRBV27 to TRBJ2-6; maybe TRBD1 (5 bases). The CDR3 covers 17 residues. V was cut by 1 base and J by 0 bases, with 10 bases left in between. CDR1 is MNHEY, CDR2 SMNVEV, per germline (reference sequence). CDR3 sequence: CASSLYQGISGANVLTF. The CDR3 nucleotides read TGTGCCAGCAGTTTATACCAGGGAATCTCTGGGGCCAACGTCCTGACTTTC. Looking up the rest from reference TRBV27 and TRBJ2-6 gives the full variable domain: EAQVTQNPRYLITVTGKKLTVTCSQNMNHEYMSWYRQDPGLGLRQIYYSMNVEVTDKGDVPEGYKVSRKEKRNFPLILESPSPNQTSLYFCASSLYQGISGANVLTFGAGSRLTVL.

The rearrangement joins TRBV5-1 to TRBJ2-1; a weak D match, TRBD2 (5 bases). Germline V lookup: CDR1 SGHRS, CDR2 YFSETQ. The CDR3 is 15 residues long. Trimming left V 0 bases short and J 9 bases short, with 16 bases between. CDR3 nucleotides: TGCGCCAGCAGCTTGGTTTCGGGATGGCACGTTGAGCAGTTCTTC. Its translation: CASSLVSGWHVEQFF.

This chain links TRBV5-6 with TRBJ2-6, with 9 positions matching TRBD1. Trimming cost V 2 bases and J 6 bases; bases outside gene matches: 6. CDR1 and CDR2 from the germline V gene are SGHDT and YYEEEE. The CDR3 is 16 residues long. Here the CDR3 DNA reads TGTGCCAGCAGCTTAGACAGGGGGTACGTGGCCAACGTCCTGACTTTC. Translated: CASSLDRGYVANVLTF.

This chain joins TRBV4-1 and TRBJ2-5, with 15 bases that match TRBD2. V shed 4 bases, J shed 5 bases, and the junction held 8 bases outside the gene matches. From germline, CDR1 is MGHRA and CDR2 YSYEKL. The CDR3 length is 17 residues. CDR3 residues: CASSRTSGGVRVETQYF. The CDR3 DNA reads TGCGCCAGCAGCCGGACTAGCGGGGGGGTCCGGGTGGAGACCCAGTACTTC.

This sequence joins TRBV5-1 and TRBJ2-1, with D maybe TRBD2 (5 bases). V dropped 3 bases and J dropped 4 bases, with 11 bases sitting between them. In germline, CDR1 is SGHRS, CDR2 YFSETQ. This CDR3 spans 14 amino acids. The CDR3 loop is CASSSTEGYNEQFF. The CDR3 coding sequence is TGCGCCAGCAGCTCCACAGAGGGTTACAATGAGCAGTTCTTC.

This chain uses TRBV27 with TRBJ2-7; TRBD1 aligns across 11 bases. The CDR3 length is 15 residues. V was clipped by 5 bases and J by 6 bases; unmatched bases: 9. Per germline, CDR1 MNHEY and CDR2 SMNVEV (reference sequence). The CDR3 region has the DNA TGTGCCAGCAGTCCCTGGACAGGGGGCAAAAGCGAGCAGTACTTC. Protein: CASSPWTGGKSEQYF.

The chain combines TRBV5-1 with TRBJ1-6; TRBD1 aligns across 7 bases. Unmatched junction bases numbered 2, after V lost 0 bases and J lost 8 bases. CDR3 length equals 14 residues. Germline lookup yields CDR1 SGHRS and CDR2 YFSETQ. The CDR3 DNA reads TGCGCCAGCAGCTTGGCCGACAGGGATTCACCCCTCCACTTT. It specifies CASSLADRDSPLHF.

The chain uses TRBV7-9 and TRBJ2-7; possibly TRBD2 for D (7 bases). V lost 6 bases and J lost 0, with 15 bases in between. This CDR3 spans 15 amino acids. The germline V gene encodes CDR1 SEHNR and CDR2 FQNEAQ (reference sequence). CDR3 nucleotide sequence: TGTGCCAGCAGTCTCCAGGGGACTAACTCCTACGAGCAGTACTTC. Amino acid sequence: CASSLQGTNSYEQYF.

V usage is TRBV30 and J usage is TRBJ2-1; D is possibly TRBD2 (5 bases). Between the trimmed V and J ends, which lost 0 bases and 8 bases, there was a span of 11 bases. CDR1 GTSNPN and CDR2 SVGIG come from the germline V gene (reference sequence). This CDR3 has 13 amino acids. The CDR3 is CAWSVLGVDEQFF. In nucleotides, the CDR3 is TGTGCCTGGAGTGTACTAGGCGTCGATGAGCAGTTCTTC. The full variable domain, its missing parts supplied by reference TRBV30 and TRBJ2-1, is SQTIHQWPATLVQPVGSPLSLECTVEGTSNPNLYWYRQAAGRGLQLLFYSVGIGQISSEVPQNLSASRPQDRQFILSSKKLLLSDSGFYLCAWSVLGVDEQFFGPGTRLTVL.

This clone was detected ten times or more. CDR3 sequence (DNA): TGTGCCAGCGCCCGGACAGGGAACAATCAGCCCCAGCATTTT. Protein sequence: CASARTGNNQPQHF. The chain is built from TRBV2 and TRBJ1-5; 8 positions agree with TRBD1. Germline loops: CDR1 SNHLY, CDR2 FYNNEI. V trimming: 8 bases; J trimming: 3 bases; junction bases outside the gene matches: 6. The CDR3 runs 14 residues.

The chain carries TRBV19 and TRBJ1-1; 7 bases agree with TRBD1. Germline CDR1 and CDR2: LNHDA and SQIVND (reference sequence). The CDR3 is 15 amino acids. Trimming took 5 bases from V and 1 from J; bases not matched to a gene: 7. CDR3 protein: CASSLGGARNTEAFF. Here the CDR3 DNA reads TGTGCCAGTAGTTTAGGGGGCGCGCGGAACACTGAAGCTTTCTTT.

The CDR3 protein is CASSARFNTEAFF. Written as DNA, the CDR3 is TGTGCCAGCAGCGCCAGGTTTAACACTGAAGCTTTCTTT. The rearrangement uses TRBV12-3 or TRBV12-4 and TRBJ1-1; D unclear. The CDR3 runs to 13 residues. Trimming left V 6 bases short and J 2 bases short, with 10 bases between.

V is TRBV7-2 and J is TRBJ1-5, with D possibly TRBD1 on 5 matching bases. V lost 5 bases, J lost 3 bases, and 8 bases lay in between. CDR1 is SGHTA, CDR2 FQGNSA, per germline. This CDR3 comprises 13 residues. The CDR3 DNA sequence: TGTGCCAGCAGCCGACAGTCCAATCAGCCCCAGCATTTT. As protein: CASSRQSNQPQHF.

The J gene is TRBJ2-7, the V gene TRBV5-5, with 8 nucleotides matching TRBD1. The junction had 8 bases not matched to a gene; V was cut back by 4 bases and J by 5 bases. The CDR3 loop spans 14 amino acids. Germline V gene lookup returns CDR1 SGHKS and CDR2 YYEKEE (reference sequence). The CDR3 here is CASSTGQGRDEQYF. CDR3 DNA: TGTGCCAGCAGCACCGGACAGGGCCGCGACGAGCAGTACTTC.

The CDR3 is CASSRIDKYEQYF. The CDR3 nucleotides read TGCGCCAGCAGCCGAATTGACAAATACGAGCAGTACTTC. The rearrangement joins TRBV4-1 to TRBJ2-7; D unclear. V dropped 4 bases and J dropped 4 bases, with 11 bases sitting between them. Germline-derived CDR1 and CDR2 are MGHRA and YSYEKL. This CDR3 is 13 amino acids long.

This clone was recorded a few times. The chain joins TRBV7-9 to TRBJ1-1, with TRBD1 as a possible D gene (5 bases). The V end was cut by 1 base, the J end by 8 bases, with 14 bases between. Germline V gene lookup returns CDR1 SEHNR and CDR2 FQNEAQ (reference sequence). The CDR3 length is 14 residues. The CDR3 here is CASSLEGTGDEAFF. CDR3 bases: TGTGCCAGCAGCTTAGAGGGCACGGGGGACGAAGCTTTCTTT.

J is TRBJ2-1 and V is TRBV5-4, with 7 bases identical to TRBD1. Looked up from germline, CDR1 is SGHNT and CDR2 is YYREEE (reference sequence). Unmatched junction bases numbered 12, after V lost 5 bases and J lost 4 bases. The CDR3 is 16 residues long. The DNA for the CDR3 is TGTGCCAGCAGTCATAACCCGGGACAGACATACAATGAGCAGTTCTTC. Its protein product is CASSHNPGQTYNEQFF. Full variable domain (remainder filled in from reference TRBV5-4 and TRBJ2-1): ETGVTQSPTHLIKTRGQQVTLRCSSQSGHNTVSWYQQALGQGPQFIFQYYREEENGRGNFPPRFSGLQFPNYSSELNVNALELDDSALYLCASSHNPGQTYNEQFFGPGTRLTVL.

The J gene is TRBJ2-7, the V gene TRBV29-1, with 7 bases that match TRBD1. The V and J ends lost 5 bases and 7 bases, in that order; junction bases with no gene match: 14. This CDR3 region has 14 residues. Germline values: CDR1 SQVTM, CDR2 ANQGSEA. As DNA, the CDR3 is TGCAGCGTTCGCAGGGGGAGCCCCGTCGGGGAGCAGTACTTC. It is translated as CSVRRGSPVGEQYF.

The chain combines TRBV27 with TRBJ1-6; D perhaps matches TRBD1 (5 bases). CDR3 length: 13 amino acids. Germline CDR1 is MNHEY and CDR2 is SMNVEV (reference sequence). Trimming left V 8 bases short and J 13 bases short, with 18 bases between. CDR3 loop: CASGRDSKTPLHF. CDR3 coding DNA: TGTGCCAGCGGCCGGGACTCCAAAACGCCCCTCCACTTT.